The 13 T cell receptor beta chains in this list originate from one sample, sequenced in a study of naive CD8 T cells in extremely preterm neonates. Repertoires were generated with immunoSEQ multiplex PCR, while TCRdb's copy carries only in-frame clones and drops some. Of approximately 4,800 clones listed, around 97% were seen once; the top ten hold about 8.6%. The sequenced material came from naive CD8+ T cells from blood. The receptors were sampled from a human donor in good health.

The chain carries TRBV27 and TRBJ1-1; D remains ambiguous. From germline, CDR1 is MNHEY and CDR2 SMNVEV (reference sequence). The V end lost 0 bases, the J end lost 5 bases, and 13 bases lay between the germline ends. This CDR3 is built from 15 residues. CDR3 in DNA: TGTGCCAGCAGTTTATCTGGGGAGGGTGGAACTGAAGCTTTCTTT. This encodes CASSLSGEGGTEAFF.

The chain joins TRBV7-9 to TRBJ1-2; TRBD1 matches 8 bases. V shed 5 bases and J 8 bases; nucleotides not matched to a gene: 13. From germline, CDR1 is SEHNR and CDR2 FQNEAQ (reference sequence). The length of the CDR3 is 15 residues. The CDR3 protein is CASSIRQGIGFGYTF. The CDR3 nucleotides read TGTGCCAGCAGCATACGACAGGGGATAGGTTTCGGCTACACCTTC.

The CDR3 reads CASSFAWTVDNEQFF. The DNA for the CDR3 is TGTGCCAGCAGCTTTGCCTGGACAGTGGACAATGAGCAGTTCTTC. The V gene is TRBV7-9, the J gene TRBJ2-1, with D perhaps TRBD1 (6 bases). With 3 bases removed from V and 5 bases from J, the gap between germline ends came to 14 bases. Germline assignment: CDR1 SEHNR and CDR2 FQNEAQ (reference sequence). The CDR3 has 15 residues.

The V and J genes are TRBV19 and TRBJ2-7, with 12 bases matching TRBD1. Looked up from germline, CDR1 is LNHDA and CDR2 is SQIVND (reference sequence). The ends lost 5 bases at V and 5 bases at J; junction bases unmatched: 7. The CDR3 sequence is 15 residues long. Written as DNA, the CDR3 is TGTGCCAGTAGTGCGGGGACAGGGGGCATCGACGAGCAGTACTTC. Translation gives CASSAGTGGIDEQYF.

The chain links TRBV6-5 to TRBJ2-1, with 8 bases that match TRBD2. The CDR3 spans 14 residues. Germline V lookup: CDR1 MNHEY, CDR2 SVGAGI. Trimming removed 7 bases from V and 0 bases from J; junction bases left unmatched: 2. Written as DNA, the CDR3 is TGTGCCAGCACGGGGGGGCACTCCTACAATGAGCAGTTCTTC. This sequence encodes CASTGGHSYNEQFF.

The chain is built from TRBV7-2 and TRBJ2-2; D is uncertain. Germline V gene data show CDR1 as SGHTA and CDR2 as FQGNSA. Trimming removed 3 bases at V and 5 bases at J, with 7 bases between. This CDR3 has 13 amino acids. CDR3: CASSFADTGELFF. The DNA for the CDR3 is TGTGCCAGCAGCTTTGCAGATACCGGGGAGCTGTTTTTT.

This chain joins TRBV7-2 and TRBJ2-5, with D perhaps matching TRBD1 (6 bases). Germline-derived CDR1 and CDR2 are SGHTA and FQGNSA. V lost 1 base to trimming and J lost 4 bases, with 7 bases between them. This CDR3 has 13 amino acids. The CDR3 sequence: CASSLGQAETQYF. The CDR3 bases are TGTGCCAGCAGCTTAGGACAGGCAGAGACCCAGTACTTC.

The rearrangement uses TRBV6-4 and TRBJ2-1; 8 nucleotides match TRBD2. V lost 3 bases and J lost 2; bases outside the gene matches: 3. The germline gives CDR1 MRHNA, CDR2 SNTAGT. The CDR3 covers 15 residues. The CDR3 is CASSEIGGAYNEQFF. The CDR3 DNA reads as TGTGCCAGCAGTGAAATCGGGGGGGCCTACAATGAGCAGTTCTTC.

The chain recombines TRBV7-8 with TRBJ2-7; 12 positions agree with TRBD2. The trim removed 4 bases at V and 0 bases at J, leaving 7 bases unmatched. The germline CDR1 and CDR2 sequences are SGHVS and FQNEAQ. CDR3 length: 17 residues. CDR3 protein: CASSSGLAGSSSYEQYV. DNA for the CDR3: TGTGCCAGCAGCTCCGGACTAGCGGGGTCTTCCTCCTACGAGCAGTACGTC.

The chain uses TRBV11-2 and TRBJ1-3, with TRBD1 identical over 7 bases. V dropped 4 bases and J dropped 0; count of bases not matched to a gene: 12. Looked up from germline, CDR1 is SGHAT and CDR2 is FQNNGV. CDR3 length: 18 amino acids. CDR3 sequence (DNA): TGTGCCAGCAGCTCGGTCCCTTTACAGGGGTCCTCTGGAAACACCATATATTTT. Translating it yields CASSSVPLQGSSGNTIYF.

V usage is TRBV10-3 and J usage is TRBJ1-1, with TRBD1 as a possible D gene (5 bases). Trimming stripped 4 bases from V and 6 bases from J, with 9 bases between. CDR3 length: 12 residues. Germline V lookup: CDR1 ENHRY, CDR2 SYGVKD. In DNA, the CDR3 is TGTGCCATCAGTGCTGCACAGGCTGAAGCTTTCTTT. It codes for CAISAAQAEAFF.

The V and J genes are TRBV4-3 and TRBJ2-3; 8 bases map to TRBD2. Germline V gives CDR1 LGHNA, CDR2 YSLEER. CDR3 length: 16 amino acids. Trimming removed 1 base from V and 1 base from J; junction bases left unmatched: 4. CDR3 in DNA: TGCGCCAGCAGCCAAGGGGTAGCGGGACGCACAGATACGCAGTATTTT. This encodes CASSQGVAGRTDTQYF.

The chain has TRBV6-5 and TRBJ2-3; TRBD1 might be the D (6 bases). The CDR3 spans 13 residues. Germline V lookup: CDR1 MNHEY, CDR2 SVGAGI. Trimming cost V 4 bases and J 5 bases, with 10 bases left between them. The CDR3: CASSSGVLDTQYF. CDR3 in DNA: TGTGCCAGCAGTTCAGGGGTTCTAGATACGCAGTATTTT.